This T cell receptor (beta chain) stems from a study of beta chain features in type 1 diabetes. Study findings and constraints: Over-representation of high TCR-expressing cells was a possible consequence of cDNA sequencing. Small HLA sub-analyses could not settle whether HLA shapes TCRB rearrangement.

The entirety of the isolated RNA underwent reverse transcription, so expressed TCRB transcripts were sequenced. Assay used: immunoSEQ multiplex PCR; TCRdb lists only in-frame clones, some missing. Here the sample spans around 58,000 clones, around three fifths being singletons. Germline assignment: CDR1 MNHGY and CDR2 SAAAGT. The CDR3 loop spans 19 amino acids. V was pared by 3 bases and J by 6 bases, with 19 bases of the junction left unmatched. Notes on this clone: Antigen: not known.

Via the markers CD45RO/CCR7/CD25/CD127/CD95/CD27, stem cell-like memory, regulatory, central memory and naive CD4+ cells were sorted. The clonotype comes from a woman in her late teens or twenties in good health. This sequence joins TRBV6-8 and TRBJ2-7; 11 nucleotides match TRBD2. Sequencing was performed on Tregs from blood. In nucleotides, the CDR3 is TGTGCCAGCAGTTATCCAGGGCTAGCGGGAGGCGCCCCCCATTGCGAGCAGTACTTC. Protein sequence: CASSYPGLAGGAPHCEQYF.